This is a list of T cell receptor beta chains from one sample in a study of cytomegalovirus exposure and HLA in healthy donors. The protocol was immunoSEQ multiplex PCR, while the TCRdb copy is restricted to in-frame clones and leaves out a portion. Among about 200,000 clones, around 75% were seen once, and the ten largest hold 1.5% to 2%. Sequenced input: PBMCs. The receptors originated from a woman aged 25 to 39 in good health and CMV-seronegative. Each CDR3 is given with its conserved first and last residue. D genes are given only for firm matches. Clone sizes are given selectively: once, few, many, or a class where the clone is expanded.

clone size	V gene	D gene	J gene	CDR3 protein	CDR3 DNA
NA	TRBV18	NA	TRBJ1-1	CASSPGQGTEAFF	TGTGCCAGCTCACCAGGACAAGGCACTGAAGCTTTCTTT
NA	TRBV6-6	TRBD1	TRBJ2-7	CATIQGASGYEQYF	TGTGCCACCATCCAGGGGGCGAGTGGATATGAGCAGTACTTC
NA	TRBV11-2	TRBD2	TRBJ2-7	CASSRLAGPYEQYF	TGTGCCAGCAGCCGACTAGCGGGACCCTACGAGCAGTACTTC
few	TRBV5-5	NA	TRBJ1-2	CASTDLEGGSYGYTF	TGTGCCAGCACCGACCTCGAGGGAGGGAGTTATGGCTACACCTTC
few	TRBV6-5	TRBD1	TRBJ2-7	CASSYDRVGSYEQYF	TGTGCCAGCAGTTACGACAGGGTGGGATCCTACGAGCAGTACTTC
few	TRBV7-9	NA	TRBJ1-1	CASSPGRDSGGGTEAFF	TGTGCCAGCAGCCCCGGCCGGGACTCGGGCGGAGGCACTGAAGCTTTCTTT
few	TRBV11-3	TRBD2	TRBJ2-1	CASSPYGLAELNEQFF	TGTGCCAGCAGCCCGTACGGACTAGCGGAGCTCAATGAGCAGTTCTTC
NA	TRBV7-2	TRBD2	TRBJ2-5	CASSLGWTSGGRETQYF	TGTGCCAGCAGCTTAGGATGGACTAGCGGGGGGAGAGAGACCCAGTACTTC
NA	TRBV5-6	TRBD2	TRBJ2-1	CASSLVSGGLNEQFF	TGTGCCAGCAGCTTGGTGAGCGGGGGGTTGAATGAGCAGTTCTTC
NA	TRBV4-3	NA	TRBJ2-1	CASSQDRSSYNEQFF	TGCGCCAGCAGTCAAGATCGGTCCTCCTACAATGAGCAGTTCTTC
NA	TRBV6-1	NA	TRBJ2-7	CASSTSGDLDYEQYF	TGTGCCAGCAGTACGTCAGGGGACCTTGACTACGAGCAGTACTTC
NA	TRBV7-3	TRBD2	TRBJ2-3	CASSSGLVGTDTQYF	TGTGCCAGCAGCTCGGGACTAGTGGGCACAGATACGCAGTATTTT
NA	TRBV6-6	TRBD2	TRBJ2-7	CASSPLAGVGVKQYF	TGTGCCAGCAGTCCCTTAGCGGGAGTGGGTGTAAAGCAGTACTTC
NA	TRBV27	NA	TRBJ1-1	CASSFTSFVSTEAFF	TGTGCCAGCAGTTTCACGAGTTTTGTCTCCACTGAAGCTTTCTTT
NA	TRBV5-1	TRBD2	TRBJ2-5	CASSLEAGGRETQYF	TGCGCCAGCAGCTTGGAAGCGGGGGGGCGGGAGACCCAGTACTTC
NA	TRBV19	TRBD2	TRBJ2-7	CASSIGGRVYEQYF	TGTGCCAGTAGTATTGGCGGGAGGGTATACGAGCAGTACTTC
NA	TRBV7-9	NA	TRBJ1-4	CASSTQREKLFF	TGTGCCAGCAGCACGCAGAGGGAAAAACTGTTTTTT
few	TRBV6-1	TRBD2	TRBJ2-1	CASSPWDYPYNEQFF	TGTGCCAGCAGTCCCTGGGACTATCCTTACAATGAGCAGTTCTTC
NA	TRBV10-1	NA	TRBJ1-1	CAAPGTEAFF	TGCGCCGCGCCGGGGACTGAAGCTTTCTTT